These T cell receptor beta chains were read from a single sample in a study of blood T cell repertoires in COVID-19. Some clones are missing from TCRdb's copy, which holds only in-frame ones; the method was immunoSEQ multiplex PCR. The sample has a few hundred thousand clones, approximately 85% seen once. The sequencing sample was made of peripheral blood. The receptors shown here come from a woman in her 70s with acute or convalescent COVID-19. The CDR3 runs from the conserved cysteine through the conserved F or W. A D gene is named only where the DNA matches it firmly. Only some rows state a clone size, as once, few, many or a class for expanded clones.

NA TRBD1 TRBJ1-5 TRBV30 TGTGCCTGGGGGGGGACAGGGTCGCAGCCCCAGCATTTT CAWGGTGSQPQHF
once NA TRBJ2-3 TRBV7-2 TGTGCCAGCAGCTTAGCTCGGACTGGCCCTGGTACGCAGTATTTT CASSLARTGPGTQYF
NA TRBD1 TRBJ2-5 TRBV3-1/TRBV3-2 TGTGCCAGCAGCCAAGAGGTGACAGGGGGTCTGCCCCAGTACTTC CASSQEVTGGLPQYF
NA TRBD1 TRBJ1-4 TRBV5-5 TGTGCCAGCAGCCGCGCCGGGACAGGGGGCTTGGGTGAAAAACTGTTTTTT CASSRAGTGGLGEKLFF
NA NA TRBJ1-2 TRBV18 TGTGCCAGCTCACTTCGGGGGGCCCAAGATGGCTACACCTTC CASSLRGAQDGYTF
NA TRBD2 TRBJ2-1 TRBV27 TGTGCCAGCAGCCCACACGGGGGGGGCCGTCTCAATGAGCAGTTCTTC CASSPHGGGRLNEQFF
few NA TRBJ1-5 TRBV27 TGTGCCAGCAGTTTCAGTGGCCAGAATCAGCCCCAGCATTTT CASSFSGQNQPQHF
NA TRBD1 TRBJ2-7 TRBV5-1 TGCGCCAGCAGACATCCGGACAGGGGGCTCTACGAGCAGTACTTC CASRHPDRGLYEQYF
NA TRBD2 TRBJ2-4 TRBV4-1 TGCGCCAGCAGCCGACAACTAGCGGGGGGGCCCCTAAGCATTCAGTACTTC CASSRQLAGGPLSIQYF
NA NA TRBJ1-2 TRBV7-8 TGTGCCAGCAGCTTGTCGACAGGCGGAGGCGGCTACACCTTC CASSLSTGGGGYTF
NA NA TRBJ2-1 TRBV21-1 TGTGTCCAGTGGCTAGCGGGGGGGCCGGAGGGCAATGAGCAGTTCTTC CVQWLAGGPEGNEQFF
NA NA TRBJ1-1 TRBV12-3/TRBV12-4 TGTGCCAGCAGTTGGGCGGGAAACACTGAAGCTTTCTTT CASSWAGNTEAFF
NA NA TRBJ2-1 TRBV19 TGTGCCAGTAGACCCGGGGGCTACAATGAGCAGTTCTTC CASRPGGYNEQFF
NA TRBD1 TRBJ1-2 TRBV14 TGTGCCAGCAGCCAGACAGGGGGCCGCTATGGCTACACCTTC CASSQTGGRYGYTF
NA NA TRBJ2-3 TRBV5-4 TGTGCCAGCAGCTTGTTTGCGGGCAGGGGAGAGCAGTATTTT CASSLFAGRGEQYF
NA NA TRBJ1-2 TRBV6-6 TGTGCCAGCAGTCCCGAGGTCCTATATGGCTACACCTTC CASSPEVLYGYTF
NA TRBD1 TRBJ2-2 TRBV3-1/TRBV3-2 TGTGCCAGCAGCCCCGGGACAGGGCGAAGCACCGGGGAGCTGTTTTTT CASSPGTGRSTGELFF
NA TRBD1 TRBJ1-2 TRBV11-2 TGTGCCAGCAGCTTCGGGACAGGGTATGGCTACACCTTC CASSFGTGYGYTF
NA NA TRBJ1-2 TRBV10-3 TGTGCCATCCGCCAGGGGAATGGCTACACCTTC CAIRQGNGYTF
NA NA TRBJ1-4 TRBV15 TGTGCCACCAGCAGGGAGGATCGAAAGGAGGAAAAACTGTTTTTT CATSREDRKEEKLFF
NA TRBD1 TRBJ1-5 TRBV28 TGTGCCAGCACTGCGGACAGGGGAGGGCGGAATCAGCCCCAGCATTTT CASTADRGGRNQPQHF
NA NA TRBJ1-1 TRBV5-5 TGTGCCAGCAGCTTGGGTCAGGGATTCGACACTGAAGCTTTCTTT CASSLGQGFDTEAFF
NA NA TRBJ2-1 TRBV5-4 TGTGCCAGCAGCTTGACAGCCAGCTCCTACAATGAGCAGTTCTTC CASSLTASSYNEQFF
NA TRBD1 TRBJ2-7 TRBV3-1/TRBV3-2 TGTGCCAGCAGTCGGGGACAGCCCTACGAGCAGTACTTC CASSRGQPYEQYF
NA TRBD2 TRBJ2-5 TRBV5-1 TGCGCCAGCAGCCTACAAGCGGGGGGGCTGGAGACCCAGTACTTC CASSLQAGGLETQYF
NA NA TRBJ2-2 TRBV3-1/TRBV3-2 TGTGCCAGCAGCCAAGATAGGGCGGGGAACACCGGGGAGCTGTTTTTT CASSQDRAGNTGELFF
NA TRBD1 TRBJ2-3 TRBV29-1 TGCAGCGTTCGGCGGGACAGGGTACCAGATACGCAGTATTTT CSVRRDRVPDTQYF
NA NA TRBJ1-2 TRBV18 TGTGCCAGCTCAGCTGATAATACGGTAGCGAGGGGCTACACCTTC CASSADNTVARGYTF
NA NA TRBJ2-5 TRBV20-1 TGCAGTGCTAGTCCCCTTAACGGGCGGGCGGAGACCCAGTACTTC CSASPLNGRAETQYF
NA NA TRBJ1-4 TRBV3-1/TRBV3-2 TGTGCCAGCAGCTTGAAGGAGGGAAAACTGTTTTTT CASSLKEGKLFF
NA TRBD1 TRBJ1-4 TRBV30 TGTGCCTCCCTTACAGGGGGCGGTGAAAAACTGTTTTTT CASLTGGGEKLFF
NA NA TRBJ1-6 TRBV18 TGTGCCAGCTCATCAGGGGTCAGGGAGAATTCACCCCTCCACTTT CASSSGVRENSPLHF
NA TRBD2 TRBJ2-6 TRBV6-5 TGTGCCACCAAGAGAGGGACTACTGGGGCCAACGTCCTGACTTTC CATKRGTTGANVLTF